This T cell receptor (beta chain) emerged from a study of Graves' ophthalmopathy and Graves' hyperthyroidism. RNA served as the template for amplifying TCR beta CDR3 regions. Following a first-round RT-PCR that used HTBI primers, a second-round multiplex PCR was carried out. One entry per CDR3 protein results from TCRdb running MiXCR on the multiplex PCR reads. The table shows about 480,000 distinct CDR3 sequences, with 14% occurring only once. At least ten counts were recorded for this clonotype. The CDR3 loop spans 11 amino acids. Germline V lookup: CDR1 SQVTM, CDR2 ANQGSEA. The V gene lost 2 bases and the J gene lost 6 bases, with 8 bases spanning the gap.

This rearrangement joins TRBV29-1 to TRBJ2-7; D remains ambiguous. The sample comprised blood. The clonotype originates from a woman in her twenties or thirties with Graves' ophthalmopathy. CDR3 in DNA: TGCAGCGTTGAATCTTTTACCGAGCAGTACTTC. It encodes CSVESFTEQYF.